This TCR beta chain was captured in a study of T cells in Graves' hyperthyroidism and ophthalmopathy (dated by TCRdb to between 2017 and 2020). Looking at the study overall: Peripheral blood samples were taken at initial diagnosis, before any treatment was given. In several Graves' hyperthyroidism patients, the study also compared T-cell repertoires from thyroid tissue with T-cell repertoires from blood. The paper reports TCR Vbeta CDR3 sequencing of some 140 peripheral blood samples: 43 ophthalmopathy, approximately 74 hyperthyroidism and around 17 progressor patients. Once sampling was done, hyperthyroidism patients were given methimazole at a starting dose of 30 mg daily, whereas ophthalmopathy patients were given high-dose intravenous methylprednisolone. Prospective prediction of ophthalmopathy was tested in an independent validation cohort of approximately 18 hyperthyroidism patients and 17 patients who later progressed to ophthalmopathy. For training and testing, the 100 or so patients in the discovery cohort were randomly divided in a 7:3 ratio. TCR V-J signatures able to tell the groups apart were searched for in a discovery cohort of 90 to 100 patients, of whom under 45 had Graves' ophthalmopathy and around 56 had stable Graves' hyperthyroidism.

Stable Graves' hyperthyroidism was defined as the absence of progression to ophthalmopathy over 18 months of follow-up. Hyperthyroidism patients were newly diagnosed, with disease duration under 2 months, and aged 18 to 65 years. Patients with uncontrolled infections, other autoimmune diseases, pregnancy or lactation were excluded. Diagnoses relied on clinical symptoms, serum thyroxine and TRAb, thyroid ultrasound and orbital computed tomography. Ficoll-Paque density gradient centrifugation was used to isolate PBMCs from 9.5 to 10 ml of fresh peripheral blood. Total RNA was extracted with Trizol reagent, and quality was checked on an Agilent 2100 Bioanalyzer. Broad study findings and their caveats: Most expanded thyroid clonotypes (frequency above 0.001) were also found in blood, which suggests that blood repertoires may mirror thyroid immune responses. In validation, the model predicted progression to ophthalmopathy with 60% to 71% sensitivity and 72% to 85% specificity, a median of about 6.7 months before onset. A model built on a 13 V-J signature distinguished ophthalmopathy from stable hyperthyroidism, reaching around 88% sensitivity and 81.08% specificity in cross-validation and 80%/75% in testing. No statistical method was used to set the sample size in advance, and investigators knew the group allocation.

In regard to this clonotype: Which antigen it targets is not known. Within one base of it there is no much larger clone, and no base qualities were kept.

The TCR beta CDR3 regions were amplified from RNA transcripts. A first-round RT-PCR of the TCR CDR3 used the HTBI primer set with the Qiagen OneStep RT-PCR kit. The libraries were constructed in a second round of multiplex PCR and then size-selected and purified. Paired-end sequencing of the libraries was performed with 100 bp reads on an Illumina HiSeq2000. The original methods were these. SOAPnuke was used to process the raw data, removing reads that contained adapters or uncalled bases, had a mean Phred below 15, or lacked an exact match to the constant primer or identifier. COPE v1.2.5 was used to merge the high-quality paired reads, and each unique nucleotide sequence was defined as a clonotype. MiTCR v1.1 was used to align the clonotypes against IMGT TRBV, TRBD and TRBJ reference segments. Analysis was restricted to V-J combinations with a frequency above 0.0001, which covered just over 98% of repertoires. The TCS score was defined as F50 (clonal expansion) divided by E x V (chaos), with BLOSUM62-based TCRdist calculated between CDR3 peptides within each V-J. Welch's t-statistics and random forest reduced just over 500 V-J features to about 12, which were used in a naive Bayes classifier (R e1071). TCRdb passed the public sequencing reads through fastp at Q25 and MiXCR, retaining productive beta sequences. All rows with the same CDR3 protein become a single entry with the most common DNA and genes. V and J calls and clone size were set by TCRdb, not the authors. Within this sample are roughly 330,000 distinct CDR3 sequences, with roughly 15% of them counted one time only. The top ten hold around 34% of the sample.

The sample comprised blood. The receptor was derived from a man aged 30-40 years with Graves' hyperthyroidism.

The encoded CDR3 is CASSWGDGEVEKLFF. The base sequence is TGTGCCAGCAGCTGGGGGGACGGCGAGGTGGAAAAACTGTTTTTT. The sequence is built from TRBV7-9 and TRBJ1-4; a tentative D call is TRBD1 (5 bases match). The cysteine opens and the phenylalanine closes a CDR3 of 15 amino acids. The only DNA kept is the CDR3, 45 bases in frame from the first base. CDR1 and CDR2, per the germline V gene (reference sequence), are SEHNR and FQNEAQ. The junction shows trimming of 4 bases on V and 8 bases on J, plus 17 bases between the germline ends.